Presented here are 32 T cell receptor beta chains from one specimen sequenced in a study of T-cell reconstitution after alpha-beta-depleted transplantation in children. Unique molecular identifiers were incorporated when the TCRbeta library was constructed. From the PCR reads, TCRdb called clonotypes with MiXCR, one entry per CDR3 protein. Of over 150,000 distinct CDR3 sequences listed, 6.6% are singletons. The sequencing here drew on PBMCs, taken before TCRalphabeta/CD19-depleted stem cell transplant. The receptors come from a boy aged 2 to 10 with acute lymphoblastic leukemia, due to receive a stem cell transplant.

This clonotype was counted ten times or more. The chain carries TRBV20-1 and TRBJ2-1; TRBD2 matches 7 bases. This CDR3 contains 18 residues. Germline V gene data show CDR1 as DFQATT and CDR2 as SNEGSKA (reference sequence). The J segment lost 0 bases and the V segment lost 0 bases, leaving 11 bases of the junction unmatched. The CDR3 DNA reads as TGCAGTGCTAGAGATATCAGGTTCGGGGGGAGCTCCTACAATGAGCAGTTCTTC. Its protein is CSARDIRFGGSSYNEQFF.

This chain joins TRBV5-1 and TRBJ2-7, with 7 bases lining up with TRBD1. V was clipped by 3 bases and J by 2 bases; unmatched bases: 14. The V gene's germline CDR1 is SGHRS and CDR2 YFSETQ. This CDR3 spans 17 amino acids. The CDR3 DNA is TGCGCCAGCAGCTCGAGGGGCCCCGGGACAGTAACCTACGAGCAGTACTTC. The encoded protein is CASSSRGPGTVTYEQYF. The whole variable domain, filled in from reference TRBV5-1 and TRBJ2-7, reads KAGVTQTPRYLIKTRGQQVTLSCSPISGHRSVSWYQQTPGQGLQFLFEYFSETQRNKGNFPGRFSGRQFSNSRSEMNVSTLELGDSALYLCASSSRGPGTVTYEQYFGPGTRLTVT.

This clonotype showed up just a few times. The chain joins TRBV25-1 to TRBJ2-7, with TRBD2 matching 9 bases. This CDR3 has 14 amino acids. Germline CDR1 and CDR2: MGHDK and SYGVNS. V was pared by 2 bases and J by 6 bases, with 5 bases of the junction left unmatched. The CDR3 loop reads CASSEIGTSREQYF. CDR3 DNA: TGTGCCAGCAGTGAAATCGGGACTAGCCGCGAGCAGTACTTC.

V gene TRBV4-2 combines with J gene TRBJ2-3; 12 bases are shared with TRBD1. J was trimmed by 4 bases and V by 4 bases; bases with no gene match: 15. This CDR3 contains 19 residues. Germline V gene lookup returns CDR1 LGHNA and CDR2 YNFKEQ. The DNA of the CDR3 is TGTGCCAGCAGCCCAACCGGGACAGGGGGCCTAGCGGGAGCAGATACGCAGTATTTT. It specifies CASSPTGTGGLAGADTQYF.

Ten or more counts support this clonotype. V and J are TRBV6-2 or TRBV6-3 and TRBJ2-6; the D gene is possibly TRBD1 (5 bases). This CDR3 has 15 residues. The V gene's germline CDR1 is MNHEY and CDR2 SVGEGT. V lost 6 bases, J lost 0 bases, and 9 bases lay in between. This CDR3 is CASRPRVSGANVLTF. In nucleotides, the CDR3 is TGTGCCAGCAGGCCCAGGGTCTCTGGGGCCAACGTCCTGACTTTC.

This clonotype was counted at least ten times. The V call is TRBV25-1, the J call TRBJ2-7; TRBD1 matches 9 bases. V was pared by 10 bases and J by 4 bases, with 8 bases of the junction left unmatched. CDR1 and CDR2 (germline): MGHDK, SYGVNS. This CDR3 has 13 amino acids. The CDR3 DNA is TGTGCCACCGCTCAGGGACAGGGTTACGAGCAGTACTTC. Translated: CATAQGQGYEQYF.

This clonotype came up many times. The chain couples TRBV11-2 to TRBJ2-1; 11 bases agree with TRBD2. Germline CDR1 and CDR2: SGHAT and FQNNGV. The CDR3 has 16 residues. V gave up 3 bases and J gave up 2 bases; unmatched junction bases: 3. The CDR3 DNA sequence: TGTGCCAGCAGCTTCGGACTAGCGGGCACCTACAATGAGCAGTTCTTC. Residues: CASSFGLAGTYNEQFF.

As for this clonotype: Sequence at one end of the junction differs from germline and may be a read error. V is TRBV7-7 and J is TRBJ2-5; D unclear. CDR1 is SSHAT and CDR2 is FNYEAQ in the germline V gene (reference sequence). The CDR3 is 14 amino acids. In DNA, the CDR3 is TGTGCTAGCAGCCCCCGTGGTACGTGGGAGACCCAGTACTTC. Its translation: CASSPRGTWETQYF.

The chain employs TRBV6-1 and TRBJ1-5, with D possibly being TRBD1 (6 bases). The germline gives CDR1 MNHNS, CDR2 SASEGT. The V and J ends lost 7 bases and 0 bases respectively, with 16 bases between them. The CDR3 sequence is 16 residues long. In nucleotides, the CDR3 is TGTGCCAGCAAGTCCCGGGACATTTTTAGCAATCAGCCCCAGCATTTT. This encodes CASKSRDIFSNQPQHF.

This clonotype was counted ten times or more. The gene calls are TRBV13 and TRBJ2-7; 8 bases align to TRBD1. With V trimmed by 3 bases and J by 6 bases, 4 bases remained unmatched. CDR3 size: 13 residues. Germline CDR1 and CDR2: PRHDT and FYEKMQ (reference sequence). CDR3 amino acids: CASSLDRASEQYF. The CDR3 region has the DNA TGTGCCAGCAGCTTGGACAGGGCGAGCGAGCAGTACTTC.

In this sample, this clonotype turned up many times. J is TRBJ2-7 and V is TRBV4-3, with D maybe TRBD2 (6 bases). The germline V gene has CDR1 LGHNA and CDR2 YSLEER. Trimming took 1 base from V and 7 from J, leaving 17 bases between them. The CDR3 has 15 amino acids. For the CDR3, the DNA is TGCGCCAGCAGCCAAGGGAACGACGCCCGGGGGGAGCAGTACTTC. The encoded protein is CASSQGNDARGEQYF.

This clonotype occurred a few times. The chain joins TRBV12-3 or TRBV12-4 to TRBJ2-3; TRBD2 matches at 10 bases. V lost 3 bases to trimming and J lost 4 bases; unmatched junction nucleotides: 28. This CDR3 has 23 residues. CDR3 nucleotides: TGTGCCAGCAGTTTTCAGCCCCGCGTTTTAGGCGAAGCGGGAGGGGGACCGGCAGATACGCAGTATTTT. Its translation is CASSFQPRVLGEAGGGPADTQYF.

This clonotype was observed many times. V gene TRBV6-4 combines with J gene TRBJ2-1, with 7 bases that match TRBD2. Germline V CDR1 and CDR2: MRHNA, SNTAGT. Trimming took 3 bases from V and 6 from J; bases not matched to a gene: 5. This CDR3 has 14 amino acids. The CDR3, as DNA: TGTGCCAGCAGTGAGACTAGCAATCGCAATGAGCAGTTCTTC. It translates to CASSETSNRNEQFF.

The chain carries TRBV12-3 or TRBV12-4 and TRBJ1-2; D is unclear. The CDR3 has 12 residues. Trimming left V 5 bases short and J 7 bases short, with 11 bases between. CDR3 region: CASSSGGTGYTF. In nucleotides, the CDR3 is TGTGCCAGCAGTAGCGGTGGTACTGGCTACACCTTC.

This chain connects TRBV6-2 or TRBV6-3 to TRBJ2-3; 8 bases are shared with TRBD2. V gave up 2 bases and J gave up 2 bases; unmatched junction bases: 6. The CDR3 covers 16 residues. In germline, CDR1 is MNHEY, CDR2 SVGEGT. The CDR3 bases are TGTGCCAGCAGTTACCAGCGGGGGTTCCACACAGATACGCAGTATTTT. It translates to CASSYQRGFHTDTQYF.

This clonotype was observed many times. CDR3 nucleotides: TGTGCCAGCAGCTTCTACGAGCAGTACTTC. Its translation is CASSFYEQYF. The genes are TRBV7-2 and TRBJ2-7; the D is unclear. The germline V gene encodes CDR1 SGHTA and CDR2 FQGNSA. CDR3 size: 10 residues. V shed 3 bases and J shed 3 bases, with 0 bases lying between them.

In this sample, this clonotype turned up once. The V call is TRBV20-1, the J call TRBJ2-3; D not resolved. Germline V gene data show CDR1 as DFQATT and CDR2 as SNEGSKA (reference sequence). Trimming left V 7 bases short and J 0 bases short, with 26 bases between. There are 18 residues in the CDR3. The chain's CDR3 is CSGQVGEVWSGSTDTQYF. The CDR3 bases are TGCAGTGGCCAAGTAGGAGAGGTCTGGTCTGGTAGCACAGATACGCAGTATTTT.

This clonotype was counted a few times. This chain links TRBV7-2 with TRBJ1-2; 7 bases are shared with TRBD1. After removal of 3 bases from V and 4 bases from J, the junction contained 5 bases not matched to a gene. The CDR3 consists of 14 residues. Germline CDR1 SGHTA, CDR2 FQGNSA. For the CDR3, the DNA is TGTGCCAGCAGCTTTACCGGGACAGTCTATGGCTACACCTTC. Amino acids: CASSFTGTVYGYTF.

Ten or more counts support this clonotype. The rearrangement uses TRBV27 and TRBJ2-1; TRBD2 matches 10 bases. Trimming took 4 bases from V and 2 from J; bases not matched to a gene: 17. CDR1 and CDR2 (germline): MNHEY, SMNVEV (reference sequence). The CDR3 extends over 20 amino acids. For the CDR3, the DNA is TGTGCCAGCAGTTCTGCTACTAGCGGGGAGGGTCTGGCGACCTACAATGAGCAGTTCTTC. Its translation: CASSSATSGEGLATYNEQFF.

In this sample, this clonotype turned up many times. J is TRBJ1-5 and V is TRBV6-5; D is undetermined. Trimming pared 6 bases from V and 0 bases from J, leaving 12 bases between. CDR3 length: 15 amino acids. CDR1 and CDR2 (germline): MNHEY, SVGAGI. CDR3 sequence (DNA): TGTGCCAGCAGCAAGGAGGGAAATAGCAATCAGCCCCAGCATTTT. Residues: CASSKEGNSNQPQHF.

Many counts were recorded for this clonotype. The chain joins TRBV20-1 to TRBJ1-2; D unclear. Germline V gives CDR1 DFQATT, CDR2 SNEGSKA (reference sequence). V was shortened by 0 bases and J by 6 bases, with 17 bases between the two germline ends. CDR3 length: 15 residues. In DNA form, the CDR3 reads TGCAGTGCTAGAGATCTCTCGGCTGATCTTGATGGCTACACCTTC. This encodes CSARDLSADLDGYTF.

This clonotype was seen repeatedly, ten times or more. V usage is TRBV4-3 and J usage is TRBJ2-7; D might be TRBD1 (5 bases). The CDR3 is made up of 16 amino acids. Trimming took 0 bases from V and 0 from J, leaving 12 bases between them. Germline values: CDR1 LGHNA, CDR2 YSLEER. The DNA for the CDR3 is TGCGCCAGCAGCCAAGATGGGGTCCAGGGCTCCTACGAGCAGTACTTC. Its protein is CASSQDGVQGSYEQYF.

The chain recombines TRBV7-2 with TRBJ2-7; 12 bases map to TRBD1. The length of the CDR3 is 16 residues. In germline, CDR1 is SGHTA, CDR2 FQGNSA. The junction had 7 bases not matched to a gene; V was cut back by 5 bases and J by 2 bases. This CDR3 reads CASSPNRDRGPYEQYF. CDR3 DNA: TGTGCCAGCAGCCCAAACCGGGACAGGGGGCCCTACGAGCAGTACTTC.

About this clonotype: It is likely a read error, because the conserved phenylalanine at the end of the CDR3 is missing. The V gene is TRBV5-1, the J gene TRBJ2-7, with D possibly called TRBD1 or TRBD2 (7 bases each). Trimming removed 4 bases at V and 3 bases at J, with 14 bases between. The length of the CDR3 is 14 residues. CDR1 and CDR2 from the germline V gene are SGHRS and YFSETQ. The CDR3 protein is CASSPRGGVYEQYL. DNA for the CDR3: TGCGCCAGCAGCCCCAGGGGGGGTGTCTACGAGCAGTACCTC.

The chain combines TRBV7-2 with TRBJ2-7; D not resolved. The CDR3 contains 16 residues. Germline CDR1 and CDR2: SGHTA and FQGNSA. Trimming cost V 1 base and J 0 bases, with 13 bases left between them. The CDR3 reads CASSLVGQADSYEQYF. The CDR3 DNA follows: TGTGCCAGCAGCTTAGTTGGCCAGGCCGACTCCTACGAGCAGTACTTC.

In its sample, this clonotype was seen a few times. The chain recombines TRBV27 with TRBJ1-6, with 7 bases lining up with TRBD1. CDR3 length: 14 amino acids. Germline V lookup: CDR1 MNHEY, CDR2 SMNVEV (reference sequence). The V segment lost 5 bases and the J segment 9 bases; nucleotides outside the gene matches: 7. The DNA of the CDR3 is TGTGCCAGCAGTCTGACAGGGTCTGTTTCACCCCTCCACTTT. Translating it yields CASSLTGSVSPLHF.

The chain has TRBV5-1 and TRBJ2-5; D is undetermined. Germline lookup yields CDR1 SGHRS and CDR2 YFSETQ. The CDR3 has 13 residues. V lost 4 bases and J 5 bases, leaving 12 bases between the germline ends. CDR3 bases: TGCGCCAGCAGCGATGTTTCGCGGGAGACCCAGTACTTC. It translates to CASSDVSRETQYF.

This clonotype appeared many times. The chain employs TRBV7-8 and TRBJ2-3, with 10 bases identical to TRBD2. V lost 1 base and J lost 4; bases outside the gene matches: 5. The CDR3 contains 16 residues. From germline, CDR1 is SGHVS and CDR2 FQNEAQ. CDR3 in DNA: TGTGCCAGCAGCTTAGTAGCGGGGGGCAGGGCAGATACGCAGTATTTT. It translates to CASSLVAGGRADTQYF.

This clonotype was seen ten or more times. This chain uses TRBV4-3 with TRBJ2-5, with 8 positions matching TRBD2. Germline values: CDR1 LGHNA, CDR2 YSLEER. The CDR3 extends over 15 amino acids. After removal of 0 bases from V and 5 bases from J, the junction contained 5 bases not matched to a gene. CDR3 loop: CASSQELAEWETQYF. The CDR3 bases are TGCGCCAGCAGCCAAGAACTAGCGGAGTGGGAGACCCAGTACTTC.

The table lists this clonotype with many counts. This sequence joins TRBV11-2 and TRBJ2-3, with TRBD2 as a possible D gene (6 bases). V lost 0 bases, J lost 2 bases, and 9 bases lay in between. Germline CDR1 reads SGHAT; CDR2 reads FQNNGV. This CDR3 has 15 amino acids. Here the CDR3 reads CASSLEGLLTDTQYF. CDR3 DNA: TGTGCCAGCAGCTTAGAGGGACTCCTCACAGATACGCAGTATTTT.

This clonotype has just a few counts. CDR3 in amino acids: CASSGMGRTNEKLFF. Here the CDR3 DNA reads TGTGCCAGCAGCGGGATGGGACGGACTAATGAAAAACTGTTTTTT. The chain recombines TRBV5-6 with TRBJ1-4, with a weak D call TRBD1 (5 bases). The V gene's germline CDR1 is SGHDT and CDR2 YYEEEE. V was trimmed by 4 bases and J by 2 bases, leaving 12 bases between them. The CDR3 runs to 15 residues.

This clonotype was picked up many times. The chain combines TRBV20-1 with TRBJ2-6, with a possible D match to TRBD1 (6 bases). Trimming pared 1 base from V and 0 bases from J, leaving 16 bases between. Germline CDR1 reads DFQATT; CDR2 reads SNEGSKA (reference sequence). The CDR3 loop spans 18 amino acids. The CDR3 loop is CSARAFRQALSGANVLTF. Here the CDR3 DNA reads TGCAGTGCTAGAGCGTTCCGACAGGCCCTCTCTGGGGCCAACGTCCTGACTTTC.